The rows below give T cell receptor beta chains drawn from one sample of a study of radiotherapy plus CTLA-4 blockade in lung cancer. Produced via immunoSEQ multiplex PCR; TCRdb's table is partial and in-frame only. The sample contains 100,000 or so clones, approximately 78% of which appear only once. Sequencing was performed on peripheral blood, taken from a patient treated with radiotherapy plus ipilimumab. All receptors come from a human donor with non-small cell lung cancer that progressed on radiotherapy plus ipilimumab. The conserved cysteine and the conserved F or W are not part of the CDR3 here. The order of the fields is J gene, V gene, CDR3 protein.

J gene: TRBJ2-7; V gene: TRBV6-5; CDR3 protein: ASRQGQGIYEQY
J gene: TRBJ2-1; V gene: TRBV9; CDR3 protein: ASSDSGSPYNEQF
J gene: TRBJ2-5; V gene: TRBV27; CDR3 protein: ASSLFGTGLLETQY
J gene: TRBJ1-1; V gene: TRBV5-5; CDR3 protein: ASSLKGRTEAF
J gene: TRBJ1-2; V gene: TRBV6-5; CDR3 protein: ASSYSTPNYGYT
J gene: TRBJ1-3; V gene: TRBV6-5; CDR3 protein: ASLTGTGNTIY
J gene: TRBJ1-4; V gene: TRBV5-6; CDR3 protein: ASSATGGLTNEKLF
J gene: TRBJ1-1; V gene: TRBV2; CDR3 protein: ASSQVWNTEAF
J gene: TRBJ2-7; V gene: TRBV7-9; CDR3 protein: ASSLRDIYDEQY
J gene: TRBJ2-1; V gene: TRBV30; CDR3 protein: AWSVGYEQF
J gene: TRBJ2-3; V gene: TRBV28; CDR3 protein: ASTRAHTSADTQY
J gene: TRBJ1-1; V gene: TRBV5-1; CDR3 protein: ASSRDGMDTEAF
J gene: TRBJ1-3; V gene: TRBV28; CDR3 protein: ASSLEQGASGNTIY
J gene: TRBJ1-2; V gene: TRBV30; CDR3 protein: AWKWGDGGGYT
J gene: TRBJ2-7; V gene: TRBV28; CDR3 protein: ASTLTGVPYEQY
J gene: TRBJ2-1; V gene: TRBV5-1; CDR3 protein: ASSLAGYEQF
J gene: TRBJ1-2; V gene: TRBV30; CDR3 protein: AWRRGGIGYT